The entry that follows covers one T cell receptor (beta chain) sequence. These data come from a study of blood T cell repertoires in COVID-19. The overall study: Sites across the United States, Italy and Spain contributed samples from acute and convalescent COVID-19. In each case, the material was cDNA or gDNA derived from T cells, B-cell-depleted T cells, or PBMCs.

The method was immunoSEQ multiplex PCR; TCRdb's version includes in-frame clones alone and lacks a portion of them. The table has 110,000 or so clones, 81% seen once. Material for sequencing was peripheral blood. The receptor was isolated from a man between 50 and 59 years old with acute or convalescent COVID-19.

The chain's CDR3 is CASSFGTGGMREQYF. The DNA for the CDR3 is TGCGCCAGCAGCTTCGGGACAGGAGGTATGCGGGAGCAGTACTTC. The rearrangement uses TRBV5-1 and TRBJ2-7, with 8 nucleotides matching TRBD1. CDR1 and CDR2 (germline): SGHRS, YFSETQ. V was pared by 2 bases and J by 7 bases, with 11 bases of the junction left unmatched. The CDR3 runs to 15 residues.